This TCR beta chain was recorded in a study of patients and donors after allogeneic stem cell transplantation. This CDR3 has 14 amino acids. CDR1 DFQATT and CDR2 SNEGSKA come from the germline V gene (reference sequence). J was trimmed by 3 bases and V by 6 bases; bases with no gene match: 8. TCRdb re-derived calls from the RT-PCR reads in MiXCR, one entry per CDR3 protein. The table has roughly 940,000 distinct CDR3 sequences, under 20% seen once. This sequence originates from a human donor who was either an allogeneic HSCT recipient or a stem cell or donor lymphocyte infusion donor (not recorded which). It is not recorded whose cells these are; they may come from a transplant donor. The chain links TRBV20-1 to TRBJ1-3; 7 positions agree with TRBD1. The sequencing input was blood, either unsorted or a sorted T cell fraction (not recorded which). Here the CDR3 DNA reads TGCAGTGCCACGGACAGGCTGCGTGGAAACACCATATATTTT. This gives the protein CSATDRLRGNTIYF.